This TCR beta chain was captured in a study of T cell responses to AZD1222 COVID-19 vaccine. Study information: The analysis combined second doses at about 4 or about 12 weeks. Study-level findings and limits: Dominant CD4 TCR responses targeted spike regions 160-218 and 743-854.

Method: immunoSEQ multiplex PCR; TCRdb's copy keeps in-frame clones and lacks some. The sample carries tens of thousands of clones, 78% recorded once. In regard to this clone: The antigen is undetermined.

This CDR3 region has 13 residues. The V and J ends lost 8 bases and 0 bases respectively, with 5 bases between them. Sequenced material: peripheral blood, taken on day 0 of AZD1222 vaccination. The V and J genes are TRBV12-3 or TRBV12-4 and TRBJ1-6; D call uncertain. The TCR was taken from an adult in good health. The CDR3 here is CASALSYNSPLHF. DNA of the CDR3: TGTGCCAGCGCCCTCTCCTATAATTCACCCCTCCACTTT.